The clone carrying this TCR beta chain was recorded a few times. Its antigen is not identified. The data were obtained in a study of response to subunit inactivated influenza vaccine. General observations from the study: Each seasonal flu vaccination may recruit only limited new T cells, authors suggested.

CDR1 is DFQATT, CDR2 SNEGSKA, per germline (reference sequence). The CDR3 runs to 13 residues. The V gene lost 2 bases and the J gene lost 5 bases, with 12 bases spanning the gap. Each CDR3 protein gets one entry after TCRdb re-called the RT-PCR reads with MiXCR. The sample lists about 700,000 distinct CDR3 sequences; around 13% were seen once. Specimen: PBMCs from blood, collected 14 to 15 days before vaccination. This TCR was sampled from a man aged 45-65 years who received an inactivated influenza vaccine. The chain has TRBV20-1 and TRBJ1-2, with a tentative D call TRBD1 (5 bases). CDR3 in amino acids: CSARWGPTYGYTF. The CDR3 DNA follows: TGCAGTGCTAGATGGGGACCGACTTATGGCTACACCTTC.